A selection of T cell receptor beta chains follows, all from one sample in a study of blood T cell repertoires in COVID-19. The repertoire was sequenced with immunoSEQ multiplex PCR; TCRdb's copy has only in-frame clones and lacks some. This sample has about 69,000 clones, with 60% to 80% found just once. Sequencing was carried out using peripheral blood. These receptors were collected from a man in his sixties with acute or convalescent COVID-19. The conserved cysteine and the conserved F or W are not part of the CDR3 here. A D gene is named only where the DNA matches it firmly.

V: TRBV10-3
J: TRBJ1-6
D: .
CDR3: AISESVGRYSSPLH

V: TRBV5-8
J: TRBJ2-1
D: .
CDR3: ASSIRGTYNEQF

V: TRBV28
J: TRBJ1-1
D: .
CDR3: ASSLVTVEAF

V: TRBV4-3
J: TRBJ2-2
D: .
CDR3: ASSVGQTNTGELF

V: TRBV4-2
J: TRBJ1-1
D: TRBD1
CDR3: ASSQGQGANTEAF

V: TRBV14
J: TRBJ2-5
D: TRBD2
CDR3: ASSQDASGGPGETQY

V: TRBV18
J: TRBJ1-1
D: .
CDR3: ASQWETMNTEAF

V: TRBV14
J: TRBJ2-5
D: TRBD2
CDR3: ASSQGRTSGGSRAQY

V: TRBV9
J: TRBJ2-1
D: .
CDR3: ASSVSWLPGDEQF

V: TRBV27
J: TRBJ1-5
D: TRBD1
CDR3: ASGTGGQPQH

V: TRBV4-1
J: TRBJ2-1
D: .
CDR3: ASSQRAGAASYNEQF

V: TRBV5-1
J: TRBJ2-2
D: .
CDR3: ASSLDGQGDTGELF

V: TRBV25-1
J: TRBJ2-7
D: TRBD2
CDR3: ASSAPGTSFSEQY

V: TRBV5-1
J: TRBJ2-3
D: TRBD2
CDR3: ASSLDLAGLAGRSDTQY

V: TRBV7-2
J: TRBJ1-1
D: TRBD1
CDR3: ASSSDRENTEAF

V: TRBV6-2/TRBV6-3
J: TRBJ1-1
D: TRBD1
CDR3: ASSYPLQGANVLNTEAF

V: TRBV5-5
J: TRBJ1-5
D: .
CDR3: ASSPGQNSNQPQH

V: TRBV7-9
J: TRBJ2-7
D: .
CDR3: ASSLVPAVAYEQY

V: TRBV6-6
J: TRBJ2-6
D: TRBD1
CDR3: ASSDQGAGANVLT

V: TRBV3-1/TRBV3-2
J: TRBJ2-2
D: TRBD2
CDR3: ASRRFAGGTGELF

V: TRBV4-3
J: TRBJ2-7
D: .
CDR3: ASSQDLAGGLEQY

V: TRBV6-6
J: TRBJ1-3
D: TRBD1
CDR3: ASSFYDRGDGNTIY

V: TRBV5-1
J: TRBJ2-7
D: .
CDR3: ASSLYRPDNPSEQY

V: TRBV5-6
J: TRBJ2-3
D: TRBD2
CDR3: ASSFERGADTQY

V: TRBV7-9
J: TRBJ2-3
D: TRBD2
CDR3: ASSLAYSRGGPDTQY

V: TRBV9
J: TRBJ1-6
D: TRBD1
CDR3: ASSARDSNIVNSPLH

V: TRBV2
J: TRBJ1-5
D: .
CDR3: ASSAGIHSNQPQH

V: TRBV7-3
J: TRBJ1-1
D: .
CDR3: ASSLSAGLNTEAF

V: TRBV19
J: TRBJ1-5
D: TRBD1
CDR3: ASRTGQGVNQPQH

V: TRBV27
J: TRBJ1-5
D: .
CDR3: ASSGTFNQPQH

V: TRBV6-5
J: TRBJ1-2
D: TRBD1
CDR3: ATRTGGDYGYT

V: TRBV4-3
J: TRBJ1-5
D: .
CDR3: ASSHEVTRQPQH

V: TRBV3-1/TRBV3-2
J: TRBJ1-2
D: .
CDR3: ASSLMTVNYGYT

V: TRBV7-2
J: TRBJ2-7
D: TRBD2
CDR3: ASSWSTGTSGYEQY

V: TRBV7-2
J: TRBJ2-1
D: .
CDR3: ASSPYNEQF

V: TRBV7-2
J: TRBJ1-5
D: TRBD1
CDR3: ASSPDRGSNQPQH

V: TRBV27
J: TRBJ2-2
D: .
CDR3: ASLAWTGELF

V: TRBV5-1
J: TRBJ1-6
D: .
CDR3: ASSIQGLDNSPLH

V: TRBV5-4
J: TRBJ1-2
D: TRBD1
CDR3: ASSSLGQGAYGYT

V: TRBV9
J: TRBJ1-1
D: TRBD1
CDR3: ASSVGGGSMNTEAF

V: TRBV6-5
J: TRBJ2-7
D: .
CDR3: ASSYGTQVLREQY

V: TRBV5-1
J: TRBJ1-2
D: TRBD1
CDR3: ASSSTGGLGYGYT

V: TRBV3-1/TRBV3-2
J: TRBJ2-7
D: .
CDR3: ASSQMRGGYEQY

V: TRBV11-2
J: TRBJ1-4
D: .
CDR3: ASSFMRTNEKLF

V: TRBV11-2
J: TRBJ2-1
D: .
CDR3: ASSLNNRKYSYNEQF

V: TRBV7-3
J: TRBJ2-2
D: TRBD2
CDR3: ASSLTGGGAATGELF

V: TRBV4-3
J: TRBJ1-6
D: TRBD1
CDR3: ASSQEYGTGGTYNSPLH

V: TRBV30
J: TRBJ1-6
D: TRBD1
CDR3: AWNHGQGSYNSPLH

V: TRBV4-2
J: TRBJ1-1
D: TRBD1
CDR3: ASSRTGEDTEAF

V: TRBV7-8
J: TRBJ2-2
D: .
CDR3: ASSPRVTNTGELF

V: TRBV7-9
J: TRBJ1-5
D: .
CDR3: AGQSLGNQPQH

V: TRBV11-2
J: TRBJ1-3
D: .
CDR3: ASSFLSGNTIY